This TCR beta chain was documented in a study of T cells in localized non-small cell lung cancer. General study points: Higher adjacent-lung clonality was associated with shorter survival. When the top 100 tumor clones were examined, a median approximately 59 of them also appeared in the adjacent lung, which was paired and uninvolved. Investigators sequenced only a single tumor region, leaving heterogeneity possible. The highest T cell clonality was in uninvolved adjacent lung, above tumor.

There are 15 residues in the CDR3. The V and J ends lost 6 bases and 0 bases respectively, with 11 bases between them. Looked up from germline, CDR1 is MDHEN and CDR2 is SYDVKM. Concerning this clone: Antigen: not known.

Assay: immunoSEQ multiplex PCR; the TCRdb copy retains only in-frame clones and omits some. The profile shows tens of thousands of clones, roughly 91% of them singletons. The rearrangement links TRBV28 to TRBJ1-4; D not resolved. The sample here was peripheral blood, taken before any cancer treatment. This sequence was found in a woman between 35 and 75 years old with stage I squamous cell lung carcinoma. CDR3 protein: CASRGGPSTNEKLFF. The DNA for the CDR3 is TGTGCCAGCAGGGGTGGACCTTCAACTAATGAAAAACTGTTTTTT.